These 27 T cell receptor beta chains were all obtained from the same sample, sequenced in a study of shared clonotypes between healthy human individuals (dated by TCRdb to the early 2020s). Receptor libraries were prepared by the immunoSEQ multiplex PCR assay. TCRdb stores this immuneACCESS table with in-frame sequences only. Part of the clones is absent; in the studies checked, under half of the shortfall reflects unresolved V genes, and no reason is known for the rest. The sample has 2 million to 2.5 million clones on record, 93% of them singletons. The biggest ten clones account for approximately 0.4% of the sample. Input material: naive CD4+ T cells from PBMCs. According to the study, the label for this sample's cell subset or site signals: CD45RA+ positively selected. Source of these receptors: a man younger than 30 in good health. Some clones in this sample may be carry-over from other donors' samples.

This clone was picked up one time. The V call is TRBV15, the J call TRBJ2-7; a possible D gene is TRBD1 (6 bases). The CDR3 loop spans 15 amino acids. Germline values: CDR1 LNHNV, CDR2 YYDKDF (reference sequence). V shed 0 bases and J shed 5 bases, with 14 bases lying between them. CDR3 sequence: CATSRDPAGADEQYF. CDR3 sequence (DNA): TGTGCCACCAGCAGAGATCCGGCAGGGGCCGACGAGCAGTACTTC. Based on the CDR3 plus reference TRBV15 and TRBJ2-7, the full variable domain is DAMVIQNPRYQVTQFGKPVTLSCSQTLNHNVMYWYQQKSSQAPKLLFHYYDKDFNNEADTPDNFQSRRPNTSFCFLDIRSPGLGDTAMYLCATSRDPAGADEQYFGPGTRLTVT.

CDR3 residues: CASSPLNSGANVLTF. DNA for the CDR3: TGTGCCAGCTCACCTCTGAACTCTGGGGCCAACGTCCTGACTTTC. This sequence joins TRBV18 and TRBJ2-6; unclear D gene. The V end lost 3 bases, the J end lost 0 bases, and 6 bases lay between the germline ends. This CDR3 has 15 residues. Germline V gives CDR1 KGHSH, CDR2 LQKENI.

The CDR3 sequence is CASTIVGANNEQFF. Written as DNA, the CDR3 is TGCGCCAGCACCATAGTCGGAGCGAACAATGAGCAGTTCTTC. V is TRBV5-1 and J is TRBJ2-1; D is unclear. The CDR3 is 14 residues long. V lost 6 bases and J 5 bases, leaving 15 bases between the germline ends. Germline V gene sequence: CDR1 SGHRS, CDR2 YFSETQ.

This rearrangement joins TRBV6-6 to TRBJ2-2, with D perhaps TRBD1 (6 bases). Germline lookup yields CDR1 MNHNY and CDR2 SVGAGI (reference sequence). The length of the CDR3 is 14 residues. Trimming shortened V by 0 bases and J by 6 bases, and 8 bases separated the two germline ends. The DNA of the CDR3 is TGTGCCAGCAGTTACTCCAGGGGAGCCGGGGAGCTGTTTTTT. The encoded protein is CASSYSRGAGELFF.

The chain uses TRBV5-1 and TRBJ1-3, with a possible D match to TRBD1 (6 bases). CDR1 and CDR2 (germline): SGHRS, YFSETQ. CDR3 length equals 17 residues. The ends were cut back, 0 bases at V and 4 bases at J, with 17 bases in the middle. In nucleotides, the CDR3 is TGCGCCAGCAGCTTGGAATCCCACAGGGCGGCGGGAAACACCATATATTTT. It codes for CASSLESHRAAGNTIYF.

The CDR3 here is CASSTLAGDLYEQYF. The CDR3 nucleotides are TGTGCCAGCAGCACCCTAGCGGGAGATCTCTACGAGCAGTACTTC. This chain uses TRBV9 with TRBJ2-7; 10 bases match TRBD2. The CDR3 loop spans 15 amino acids. Germline-derived CDR1 and CDR2 are SGDLS and YYNGEE. Unmatched junction bases numbered 7, after V lost 4 bases and J lost 3 bases.

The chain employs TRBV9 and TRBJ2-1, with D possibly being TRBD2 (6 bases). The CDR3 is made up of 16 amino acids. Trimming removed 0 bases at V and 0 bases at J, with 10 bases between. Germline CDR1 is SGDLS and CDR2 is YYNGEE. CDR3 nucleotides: TGTGCCAGCAGCGTAGGGCTGCGGGACTCCTACAATGAGCAGTTCTTC. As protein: CASSVGLRDSYNEQFF.

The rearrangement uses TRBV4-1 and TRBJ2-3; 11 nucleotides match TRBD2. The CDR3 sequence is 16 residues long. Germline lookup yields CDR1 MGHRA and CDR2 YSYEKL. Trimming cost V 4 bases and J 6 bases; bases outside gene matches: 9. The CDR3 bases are TGCGCCAGCAGCCGGAGGACTAGCGGGCTGGGGGATACGCAGTATTTT. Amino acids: CASSRRTSGLGDTQYF.

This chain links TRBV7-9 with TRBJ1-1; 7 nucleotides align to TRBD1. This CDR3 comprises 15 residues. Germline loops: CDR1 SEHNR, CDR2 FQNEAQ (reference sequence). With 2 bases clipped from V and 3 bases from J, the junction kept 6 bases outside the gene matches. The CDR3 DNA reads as TGTGCCAGCAGCTTATGGCAGGGGGATCACACTGAAGCTTTCTTT. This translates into CASSLWQGDHTEAFF.

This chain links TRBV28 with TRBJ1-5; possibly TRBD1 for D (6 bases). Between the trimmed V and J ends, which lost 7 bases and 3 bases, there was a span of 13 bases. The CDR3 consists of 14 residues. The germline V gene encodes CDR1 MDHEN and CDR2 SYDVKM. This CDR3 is CASNEDRYNQPQHF. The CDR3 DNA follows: TGTGCCAGCAACGAGGACAGATACAATCAGCCCCAGCATTTT.

The chain's CDR3 is CASSQDRQGGNTIYF. CDR3 DNA sequence: TGTGCCAGCAGCCAAGATCGACAGGGGGGAAACACCATATATTTT. The genes are TRBV14 and TRBJ1-3; TRBD1 aligns across 8 bases. V shed 0 bases and J 4 bases; nucleotides not matched to a gene: 2. Germline V gene sequence: CDR1 SGHDN, CDR2 FVKESK. The CDR3 is 15 amino acids.

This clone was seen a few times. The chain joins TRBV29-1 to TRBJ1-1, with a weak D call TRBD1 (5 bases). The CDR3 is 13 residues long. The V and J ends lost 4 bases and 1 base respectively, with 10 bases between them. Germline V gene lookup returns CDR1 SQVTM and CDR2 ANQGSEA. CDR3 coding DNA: TGCAGCGTTGTTGGCAGGGCGAACACTGAAGCTTTCTTT. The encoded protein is CSVVGRANTEAFF.

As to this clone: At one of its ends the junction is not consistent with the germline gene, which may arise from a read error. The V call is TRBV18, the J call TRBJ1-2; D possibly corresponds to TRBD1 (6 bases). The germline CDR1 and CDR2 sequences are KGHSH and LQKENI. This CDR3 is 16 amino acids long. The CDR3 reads CASSPVDGGPHYGYTF. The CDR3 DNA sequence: TGTGCCAGCTCACCAGTCGACGGGGGCCCACACTATGGCTACACTTTC.

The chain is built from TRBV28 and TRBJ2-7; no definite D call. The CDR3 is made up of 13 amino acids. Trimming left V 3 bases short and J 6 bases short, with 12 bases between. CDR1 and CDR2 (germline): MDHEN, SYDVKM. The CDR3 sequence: CASSLGTLIEQYF. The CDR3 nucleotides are TGTGCCAGCAGTTTGGGCACCCTAATCGAGCAGTACTTC.

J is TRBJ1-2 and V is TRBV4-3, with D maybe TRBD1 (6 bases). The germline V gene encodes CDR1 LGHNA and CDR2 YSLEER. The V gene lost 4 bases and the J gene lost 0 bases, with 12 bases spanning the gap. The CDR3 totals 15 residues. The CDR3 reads CASSLRDMSNYGYTF. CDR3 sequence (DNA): TGCGCCAGCAGCCTCCGGGACATGTCTAACTATGGCTACACCTTC.

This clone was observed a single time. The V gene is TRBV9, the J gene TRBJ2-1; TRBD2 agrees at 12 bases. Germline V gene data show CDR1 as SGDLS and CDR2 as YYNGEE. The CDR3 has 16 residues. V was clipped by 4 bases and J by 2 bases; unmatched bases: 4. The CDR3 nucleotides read TGTGCCAGCAGCCTCCTAGCGGGGGGGGCCTACAATGAGCAGTTCTTC. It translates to CASSLLAGGAYNEQFF.

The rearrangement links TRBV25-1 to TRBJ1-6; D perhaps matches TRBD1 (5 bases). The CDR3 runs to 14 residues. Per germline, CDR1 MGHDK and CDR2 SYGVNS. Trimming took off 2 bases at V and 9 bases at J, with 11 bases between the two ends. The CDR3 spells CASSEPPRGSPLHF. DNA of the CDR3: TGTGCCAGCAGTGAACCTCCGAGGGGTTCACCCCTCCACTTT.

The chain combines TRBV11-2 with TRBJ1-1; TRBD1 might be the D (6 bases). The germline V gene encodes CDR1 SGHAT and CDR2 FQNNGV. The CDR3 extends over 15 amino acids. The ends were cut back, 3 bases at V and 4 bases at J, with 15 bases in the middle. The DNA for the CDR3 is TGTGCCAGCAGCTTTTTGGCGGGGGCGAGCACTGAAGCTTTCTTT. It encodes CASSFLAGASTEAFF.

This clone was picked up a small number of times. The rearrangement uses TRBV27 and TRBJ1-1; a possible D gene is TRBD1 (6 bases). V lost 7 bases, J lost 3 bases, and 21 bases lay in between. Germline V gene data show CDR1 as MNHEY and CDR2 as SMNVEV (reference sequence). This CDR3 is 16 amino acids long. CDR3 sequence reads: CASTRGLPFVDTEAFF. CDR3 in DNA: TGTGCCAGCACCCGGGGGCTACCGTTTGTCGACACTGAAGCTTTCTTT.

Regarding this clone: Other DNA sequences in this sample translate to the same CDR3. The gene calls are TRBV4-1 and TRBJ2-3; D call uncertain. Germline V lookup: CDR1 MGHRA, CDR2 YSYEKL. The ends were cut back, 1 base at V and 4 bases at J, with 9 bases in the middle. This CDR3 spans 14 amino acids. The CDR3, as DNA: TGCGCCAGCAGCCAAGCCGGTGGAGCAGATACGCAGTATTTT. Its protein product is CASSQAGGADTQYF.

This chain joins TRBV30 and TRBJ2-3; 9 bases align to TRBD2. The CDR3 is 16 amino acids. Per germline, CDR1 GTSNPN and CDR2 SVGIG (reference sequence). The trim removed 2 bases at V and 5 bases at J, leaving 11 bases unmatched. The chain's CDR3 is CAWSTQSSGSLDTQYF. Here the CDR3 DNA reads TGTGCCTGGAGTACCCAAAGTAGCGGGAGCTTAGATACGCAGTATTTT.

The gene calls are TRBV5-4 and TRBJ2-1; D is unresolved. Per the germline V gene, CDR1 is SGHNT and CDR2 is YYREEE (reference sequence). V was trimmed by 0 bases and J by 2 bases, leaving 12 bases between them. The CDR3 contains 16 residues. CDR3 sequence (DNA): TGTGCCAGCAGCTTGGTTGGGCTCCGGACCTACAATGAGCAGTTCTTC. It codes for CASSLVGLRTYNEQFF. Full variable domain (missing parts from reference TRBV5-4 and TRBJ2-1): ETGVTQSPTHLIKTRGQQVTLRCSSQSGHNTVSWYQQALGQGPQFIFQYYREEENGRGNFPPRFSGLQFPNYSSELNVNALELDDSALYLCASSLVGLRTYNEQFFGPGTRLTVL.

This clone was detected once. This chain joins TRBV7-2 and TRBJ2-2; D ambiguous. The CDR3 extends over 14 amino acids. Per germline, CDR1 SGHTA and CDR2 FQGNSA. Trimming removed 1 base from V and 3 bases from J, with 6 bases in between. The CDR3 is CASSLVYDTGELFF. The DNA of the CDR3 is TGTGCCAGCAGCTTAGTGTATGACACCGGGGAGCTGTTTTTT.

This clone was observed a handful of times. CDR3 sequence reads: CAWKTKQGIHSNQPQHF. CDR3 sequence (DNA): TGTGCCTGGAAAACGAAACAGGGTATTCACAGCAATCAGCCCCAGCATTTT. V gene TRBV30 combines with J gene TRBJ1-5, with D perhaps matching TRBD1 (6 bases). This CDR3 comprises 17 residues. Germline CDR1 and CDR2: GTSNPN and SVGIG (reference sequence). Trimming left V 4 bases short and J 1 base short, with 20 bases between.

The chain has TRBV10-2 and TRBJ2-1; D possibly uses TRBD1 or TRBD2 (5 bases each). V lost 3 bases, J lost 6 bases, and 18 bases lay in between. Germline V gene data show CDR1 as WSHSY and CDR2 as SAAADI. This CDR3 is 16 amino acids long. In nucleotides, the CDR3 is TGCGCCAGCAGTGAAGTGCGGGTGCGACAGTTCAATGAGCAGTTCTTC. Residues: CASSEVRVRQFNEQFF.

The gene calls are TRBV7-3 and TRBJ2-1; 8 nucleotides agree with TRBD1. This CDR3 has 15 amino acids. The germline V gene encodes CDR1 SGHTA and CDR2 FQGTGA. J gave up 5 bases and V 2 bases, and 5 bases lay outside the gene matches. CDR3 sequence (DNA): TGTGCCAGCAGCTTAGTTGGGACAGGTAACAATGAGCAGTTCTTC. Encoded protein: CASSLVGTGNNEQFF.

Here the CDR3 DNA reads TGCGCCAGCAGCCAAGATAGGGCAACACACCTACGGAATGAGCAGTTCTTC. As protein: CASSQDRATHLRNEQFF. The rearrangement links TRBV4-3 to TRBJ2-1; D unresolved. V was clipped by 0 bases and J by 7 bases, with 19 bases between them. Germline V gives CDR1 LGHNA, CDR2 YSLEER. The length of the CDR3 is 17 residues.